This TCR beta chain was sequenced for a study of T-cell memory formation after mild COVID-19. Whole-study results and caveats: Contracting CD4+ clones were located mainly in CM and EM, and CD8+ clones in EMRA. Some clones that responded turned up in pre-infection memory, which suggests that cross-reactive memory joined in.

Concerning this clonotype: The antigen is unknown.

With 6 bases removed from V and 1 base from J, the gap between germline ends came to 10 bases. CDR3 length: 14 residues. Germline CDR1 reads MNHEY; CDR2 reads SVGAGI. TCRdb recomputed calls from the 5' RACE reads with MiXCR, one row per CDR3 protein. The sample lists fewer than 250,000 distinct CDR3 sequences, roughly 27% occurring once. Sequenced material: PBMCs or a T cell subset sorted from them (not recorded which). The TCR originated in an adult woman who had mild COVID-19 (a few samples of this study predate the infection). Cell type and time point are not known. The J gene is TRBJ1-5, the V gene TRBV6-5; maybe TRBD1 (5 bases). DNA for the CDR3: TGTGCCAGCAGCCAGGGAGTGAGCAATCAGCCCCAGCATTTT. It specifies CASSQGVSNQPQHF.